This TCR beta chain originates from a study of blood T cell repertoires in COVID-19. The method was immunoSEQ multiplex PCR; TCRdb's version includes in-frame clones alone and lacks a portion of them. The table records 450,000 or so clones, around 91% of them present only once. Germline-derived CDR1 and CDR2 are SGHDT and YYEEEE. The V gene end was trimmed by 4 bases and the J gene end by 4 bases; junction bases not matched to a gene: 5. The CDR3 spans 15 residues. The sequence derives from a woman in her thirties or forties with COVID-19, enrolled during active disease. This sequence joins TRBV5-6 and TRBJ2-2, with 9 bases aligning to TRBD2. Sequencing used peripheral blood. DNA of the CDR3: TGTGCCAGCAGCCGCGGGAGGGCCGTCACCGGGGAGCTGTTTTTT. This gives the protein CASSRGRAVTGELFF.